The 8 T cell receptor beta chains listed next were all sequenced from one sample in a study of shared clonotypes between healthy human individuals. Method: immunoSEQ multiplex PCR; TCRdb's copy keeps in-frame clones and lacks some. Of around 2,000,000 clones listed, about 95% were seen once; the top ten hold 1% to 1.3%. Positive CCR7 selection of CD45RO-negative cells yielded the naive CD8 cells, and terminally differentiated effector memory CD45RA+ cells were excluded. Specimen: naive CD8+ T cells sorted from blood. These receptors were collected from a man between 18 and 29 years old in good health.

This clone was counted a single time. CDR3 region: CASSPLAGVNSPLHF. For the CDR3, the DNA is TGTGCCAGCAGTCCGCTGGCAGGGGTTAATTCACCCCTCCACTTT. The chain links TRBV27 to TRBJ1-6; the D gene is possibly TRBD1 (6 bases). The CDR3 length is 15 residues. Germline V gives CDR1 MNHEY, CDR2 SMNVEV (reference sequence). The germline V and J ends were trimmed by 5 bases and 6 bases, with 14 bases remaining between them.

Here the CDR3 DNA reads TGTGCCAGCAGTTATGCGGGGGGGGACCAAGAGACCCAGTACTTC. Its translation is CASSYAGGDQETQYF. The J gene is TRBJ2-5, the V gene TRBV6-5; 9 bases match TRBD2. In germline, CDR1 is MNHEY, CDR2 SVGAGI. V was clipped by 3 bases and J by 0 bases; unmatched bases: 2. This CDR3 comprises 15 residues.

CDR3 protein: CASSYGASNSYEQYF. The DNA for the CDR3 is TGTGCCAGCAGTTACGGCGCCAGTAACTCCTACGAGCAGTACTTC. V usage is TRBV6-5 and J usage is TRBJ2-7; no clear D. The CDR3 runs to 15 residues. Trimming left V 2 bases short and J 0 bases short, with 11 bases between. Germline V lookup: CDR1 MNHEY, CDR2 SVGAGI.

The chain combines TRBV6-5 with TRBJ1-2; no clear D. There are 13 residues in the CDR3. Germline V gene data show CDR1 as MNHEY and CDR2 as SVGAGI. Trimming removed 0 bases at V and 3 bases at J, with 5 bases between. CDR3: CASSYSNDYGYTF. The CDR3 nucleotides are TGTGCCAGCAGTTACTCGAATGACTATGGCTACACCTTC.

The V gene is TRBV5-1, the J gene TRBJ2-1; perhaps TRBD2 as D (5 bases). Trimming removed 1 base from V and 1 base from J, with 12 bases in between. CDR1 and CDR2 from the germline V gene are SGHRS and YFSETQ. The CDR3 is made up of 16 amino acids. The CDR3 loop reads CASSLQRELSYNEQFF. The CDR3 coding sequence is TGCGCCAGCAGCTTGCAGAGGGAACTATCCTACAATGAGCAGTTCTTC.

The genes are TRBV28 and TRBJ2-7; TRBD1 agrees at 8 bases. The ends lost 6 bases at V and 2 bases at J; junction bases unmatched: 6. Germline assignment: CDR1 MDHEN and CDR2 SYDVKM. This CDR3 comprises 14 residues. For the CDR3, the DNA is TGTGCCAGCAGCGGGGCGACAGGGGCCTACGAGCAGTACTTC. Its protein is CASSGATGAYEQYF.

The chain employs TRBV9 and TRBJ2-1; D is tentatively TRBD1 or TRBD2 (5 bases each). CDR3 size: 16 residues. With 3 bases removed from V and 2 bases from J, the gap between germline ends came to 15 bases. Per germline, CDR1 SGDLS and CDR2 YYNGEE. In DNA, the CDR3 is TGTGCCAGCAGCGGCCTTCGGGGCGGAGCCTACAATGAGCAGTTCTTC. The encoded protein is CASSGLRGGAYNEQFF.

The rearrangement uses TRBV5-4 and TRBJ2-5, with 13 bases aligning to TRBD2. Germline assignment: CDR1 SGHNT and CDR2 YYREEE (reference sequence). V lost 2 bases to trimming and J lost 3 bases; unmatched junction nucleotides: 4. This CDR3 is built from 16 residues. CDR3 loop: CASSFIGLAGEETQYF. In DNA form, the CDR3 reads TGTGCCAGCAGCTTTATCGGACTAGCGGGAGAAGAGACCCAGTACTTC.